These T cell receptor beta chains were read from a single sample in a study of cytomegalovirus exposure and HLA in healthy donors. Measured with immunoSEQ multiplex PCR; TCRdb has only the in-frame clones, and not every one. The sample includes 80,000 or so clones, approximately 62% of them seen just once. The specimen sequenced was PBMCs. These receptors were taken from a male donor in good health and CMV-seropositive. Both conserved end residues are part of each CDR3. Each record gives: V gene, D gene, clone size, J gene, CDR3 length, CDR3 protein, CDR3 DNA. D genes are given only for firm matches. Rows may omit the clone size; those that give it use once, few, many or a size class.

TRBV4-2	.	.	TRBJ2-2	14	CASSQDRGIGELFF	TGTGCCAGCAGCCAAGACAGGGGAATCGGGGAGCTGTTTTTT
TRBV30	.	few	TRBJ1-5	15	CAWSFDGEVNQPQHF	TGTGCCTGGAGTTTTGACGGGGAGGTCAATCAGCCCCAGCATTTT
TRBV9	.	once	TRBJ2-1	15	CASSVGGGSYNEQFF	TGTGCCAGCAGCGTAGGAGGGGGCTCCTACAATGAGCAGTTCTTC
TRBV27	TRBD2	few	TRBJ2-3	17	CASSYQGGFKSTDTQYF	TGTGCCAGCAGTTACCAGGGAGGGTTTAAGAGCACAGATACGCAGTATTTT
TRBV13	.	.	TRBJ2-5	12	CASSFFLETQYF	TGTGCCAGCAGCTTCTTCCTTGAGACCCAGTACTTC
TRBV14	TRBD1	few	TRBJ1-2	14	CASSREITGGGYTF	TGTGCCAGCAGCCGAGAAATCACAGGGGGCGGCTACACCTTC
TRBV7-2	.	.	TRBJ2-7	13	CASTLGGPYEQYF	TGTGCCAGCACCTTAGGAGGGCCCTACGAGCAGTACTTC
TRBV7-3	.	.	TRBJ1-1	14	CASSPTVENSEAFF	TGTGCCAGCAGTCCGACAGTGGAAAACTCTGAAGCTTTCTTT
TRBV5-1	.	few	TRBJ1-4	12	CASRAGGEKLFF	TGCGCCAGCAGGGCGGGTGGTGAGAAACTGTTTTTT
TRBV10-3	TRBD1	.	TRBJ1-4	13	CAIRQGMGEKLFF	TGTGCCATCAGACAGGGGATGGGCGAAAAACTGTTTTTT
TRBV19	.	.	TRBJ1-1	13	CASIDTMMSRAFF	TGTGCCAGTATCGACACCATGATGAGTCGGGCTTTCTTT
TRBV28	.	few	TRBJ2-1	12	CASTSVEGARFF	TGTGCCAGCACCTCCGTGGAGGGGGCGCGGTTCTTC
TRBV11-1	.	.	TRBJ2-1	13	CASSARFSHEQFF	TGTGCCAGCAGCGCCCGGTTCTCCCATGAGCAGTTCTTC
TRBV19	TRBD1	.	TRBJ1-4	14	CASTTGSTNEKLFF	TGTGCCAGTACGACAGGGTCAACTAATGAAAAACTGTTTTTT
TRBV27	.	.	TRBJ2-3	10	CASIADTQYF	TGTGCCAGCATCGCAGATACGCAGTATTTT
TRBV6-1	TRBD1	few	TRBJ1-5	14	CASSLDRANQPQHF	TGTGCCAGCAGCCTCGACAGGGCCAATCAGCCCCAGCATTTT
TRBV6-5	TRBD1	.	TRBJ1-5	14	CATRQGGLSQPQHF	TGTGCCACCCGACAGGGGGGCTTGAGTCAGCCCCAGCATTTT
TRBV7-9	.	.	TRBJ1-1	16	CASRQLLGSMNTEAFF	TGTGCCAGCAGGCAGCTGTTGGGGAGCATGAACACTGAAGCTTTCTTT
TRBV4-3	.	.	TRBJ1-5	15	CASSQEAGTNQPQHF	TGCGCCAGCAGCCAAGAGGCAGGGACAAATCAGCCCCAGCATTTT
TRBV29-1	.	few	TRBJ2-3	14	CSAGGPGRADTQYF	TGCAGCGCAGGAGGGCCTGGTCGGGCAGATACGCAGTATTTT
TRBV30	.	.	TRBJ2-7	12	CASGWGTYEQYF	TGTGCCTCAGGCTGGGGCACCTACGAGCAGTACTTC
TRBV28	.	few	TRBJ1-4	14	CASKPSQGKTKLFF	TGTGCCAGCAAGCCGAGCCAGGGAAAAACTAAACTGTTTTTT
TRBV7-2	TRBD2	.	TRBJ2-1	16	CASSYGAGEAYNEQFF	TGTGCCAGCAGTTACGGGGCGGGGGAAGCCTACAATGAGCAGTTCTTC
TRBV30	.	.	TRBJ1-2	14	CAWISGDGSYGYTF	TGTGCCTGGATAAGCGGGGATGGGTCCTATGGCTACACCTTC
TRBV9	TRBD2	few	TRBJ2-7	15	CASSVASGGAGEQYF	TGTGCCAGCAGCGTAGCTAGCGGGGGCGCCGGGGAGCAGTACTTC
TRBV14	TRBD2	.	TRBJ2-1	17	CASSGALAGGPYNEQFF	TGTGCCAGCAGCGGAGCCCTAGCGGGAGGGCCCTACAATGAGCAGTTCTTC
TRBV19	.	.	TRBJ2-7	13	CASSIVQGSEQYF	TGTGCCAGTAGTATTGTACAGGGTAGCGAGCAGTACTTC
TRBV7-2	.	.	TRBJ2-1	15	CASSLARASYNEQFF	TGTGCCAGCAGCTTAGCCCGCGCCTCCTACAATGAGCAGTTCTTC
TRBV2	TRBD2	few	TRBJ2-2	16	CASSEGSGGLGGELFF	TGTGCCAGCAGTGAAGGCAGCGGGGGGCTGGGCGGGGAGCTGTTTTTT
TRBV6-6	.	.	TRBJ1-1	15	CASSYSQGGNTEAFF	TGTGCCAGCAGTTACTCGCAGGGTGGGAACACTGAAGCTTTCTTT
TRBV19	TRBD2	.	TRBJ2-7	16	CASSMGGTFSGYEQYF	TGTGCCAGTAGTATGGGGGGGACGTTCTCAGGCTACGAGCAGTACTTC
TRBV28	TRBD1	.	TRBJ1-6	14	CASSPRQGSSPLHF	TGTGCCAGCAGCCCTAGACAGGGGAGTTCACCCCTCCACTTT
TRBV29-1	.	.	TRBJ1-1	13	CSVEGGGDTEAFF	TGCAGCGTGGAGGGGGGAGGGGACACTGAAGCTTTCTTT
TRBV28	.	.	TRBJ2-7	12	CASSGEWDEQYF	TGTGCCAGCAGCGGGGAATGGGACGAGCAGTACTTC
TRBV19	.	.	TRBJ1-5	17	CASSFDWDNPSNQPQHF	TGTGCCAGTAGTTTCGACTGGGACAATCCTAGCAATCAGCCCCAGCATTTT
TRBV30	TRBD2	.	TRBJ2-7	14	CAWSGGGNPYEQYF	TGTGCCTGGAGTGGCGGGGGGAACCCCTACGAGCAGTACTTC
TRBV5-4	.	.	TRBJ1-2	14	CASSFGTESYGYTF	TGTGCCAGCAGCTTCGGTACAGAGTCCTATGGCTACACCTTC
TRBV6-1	.	.	TRBJ2-7	14	CASSDRLRGREQYF	TGTGCCAGCAGTGATCGACTCAGGGGTAGGGAGCAGTACTTC
TRBV27	.	.	TRBJ2-2	13	CASQTGVTGELFF	TGTGCCAGCCAGACAGGAGTCACCGGGGAGCTGTTTTTT
TRBV5-6	.	few	TRBJ1-2	13	CASSFGQNYGYTF	TGTGCCAGCAGCTTCGGACAGAACTATGGCTACACCTTC
TRBV7-2	TRBD2	.	TRBJ2-2	18	CASSLRAGGNRGTGELFF	TGTGCCAGCAGCTTACGGGCGGGAGGTAATAGAGGTACCGGGGAGCTGTTTTTT
TRBV5-1	.	few	TRBJ1-1	15	CASSLEGVGYTEAFF	TGCGCCAGCAGCTTAGAGGGTGTGGGGTACACTGAAGCTTTCTTT
TRBV5-4	TRBD2	.	TRBJ2-2	15	CASSFAGGRAGELFF	TGTGCCAGCAGCTTCGCGGGAGGGAGGGCCGGGGAGCTGTTTTTT
TRBV28	.	once	TRBJ2-7	14	CASSLLYSQGEQYF	TGTGCCAGCAGTTTATTATACAGCCAGGGCGAGCAGTACTTC
TRBV6-6	TRBD2	.	TRBJ2-1	15	CASSLRRGGRNEQFF	TGTGCCAGCAGTCTTCGGCGGGGGGGTAGAAATGAGCAGTTCTTC
TRBV7-3	.	.	TRBJ1-1	15	CASSLSHRENTEAFF	TGTGCCAGCAGCTTAAGCCACAGGGAGAACACTGAAGCTTTCTTT
TRBV9	TRBD1	.	TRBJ1-6	15	CASSVVGTGYSPLHF	TGTGCCAGCAGCGTTGTCGGGACAGGGTATTCACCCCTCCACTTT
TRBV2	TRBD1	.	TRBJ1-5	14	CASREDRGNQPQHF	TGTGCCAGCAGGGAAGACAGGGGCAATCAGCCCCAGCATTTT
TRBV28	.	.	TRBJ2-1	15	CASSPDRSGYNEQFF	TGTGCCAGCAGTCCCGACAGGTCGGGCTACAATGAGCAGTTCTTC
TRBV11-2	.	.	TRBJ2-2	13	CASNQENTGELFF	TGTGCCAGCAACCAGGAAAACACCGGGGAGCTGTTTTTT
TRBV7-3	TRBD1	.	TRBJ1-1	13	CASSLGDRAEAFF	TGTGCCAGCAGCTTAGGGGACAGGGCTGAAGCTTTCTTT
TRBV9	.	.	TRBJ2-1	14	CASSVGRAANEQFF	TGTGCCAGCAGCGTAGGCAGGGCGGCCAATGAGCAGTTCTTC
TRBV5-4	.	.	TRBJ2-6	17	CASSPGGFQGAKVFLTF	TGTGCCAGCAGCCCCGGCGGGTTTCAAGGAGCCAAGGTTTTCCTGACTTTC
TRBV7-2	TRBD1	.	TRBJ1-2	15	CASSNGQGGWGGYTF	TGTGCCAGCAGCAACGGACAGGGGGGATGGGGAGGCTACACCTTC
TRBV5-8	.	.	TRBJ1-5	15	CASSFQGTGNQPQHF	TGTGCCAGCAGCTTTCAGGGGACGGGCAATCAGCCCCAGCATTTT
TRBV6-1	.	.	TRBJ2-5	13	CASKILAQETQYF	TGTGCCAGCAAAATCCTAGCCCAAGAGACCCAGTACTTC